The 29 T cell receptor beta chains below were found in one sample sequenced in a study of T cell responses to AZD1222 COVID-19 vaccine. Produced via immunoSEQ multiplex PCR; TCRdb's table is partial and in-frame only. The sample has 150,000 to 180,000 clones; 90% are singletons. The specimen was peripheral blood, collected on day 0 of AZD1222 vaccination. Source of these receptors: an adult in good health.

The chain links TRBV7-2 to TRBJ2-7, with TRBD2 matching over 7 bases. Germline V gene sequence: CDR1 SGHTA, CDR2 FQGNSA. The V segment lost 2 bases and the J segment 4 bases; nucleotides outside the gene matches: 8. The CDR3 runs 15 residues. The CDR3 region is CASSLSRGRVYEQYF. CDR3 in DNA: TGTGCCAGCAGCTTAAGCCGAGGGAGGGTGTACGAGCAGTACTTC.

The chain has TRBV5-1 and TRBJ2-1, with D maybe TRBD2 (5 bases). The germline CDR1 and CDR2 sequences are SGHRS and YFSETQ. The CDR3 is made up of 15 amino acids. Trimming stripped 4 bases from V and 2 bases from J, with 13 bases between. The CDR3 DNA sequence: TGCGCCAGCAGCCCTAGCTCGGGGACCTACAATGAGCAGTTCTTC. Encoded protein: CASSPSSGTYNEQFF.

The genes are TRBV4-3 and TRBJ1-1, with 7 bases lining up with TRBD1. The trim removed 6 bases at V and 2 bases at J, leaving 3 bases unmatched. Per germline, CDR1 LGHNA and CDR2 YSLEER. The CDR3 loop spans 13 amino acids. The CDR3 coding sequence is TGCGCCAGCAGGACAGGGTCAAACACTGAAGCTTTCTTT. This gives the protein CASRTGSNTEAFF.

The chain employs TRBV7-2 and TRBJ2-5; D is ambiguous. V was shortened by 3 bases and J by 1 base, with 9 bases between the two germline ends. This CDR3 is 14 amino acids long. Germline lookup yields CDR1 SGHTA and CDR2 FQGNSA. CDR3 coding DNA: TGTGCCAGCAGCTTTCAGGTGGCCCAAGAGACCCAGTACTTC. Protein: CASSFQVAQETQYF. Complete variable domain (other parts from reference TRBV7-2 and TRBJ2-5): GAGVSQSPSNKVTEKGKDVELRCDPISGHTALYWYRQSLGQGLEFLIYFQGNSAPDKSGLPSDRFSAERTGGSVSTLTIQRTQQEDSAVYLCASSFQVAQETQYFGPGTRLLVL.

For the CDR3, the DNA is TGTGCCAGCACTCCTTTACAATTCTATGGCTACACCTTC. Translated: CASTPLQFYGYTF. The chain carries TRBV12-3 or TRBV12-4 and TRBJ1-2; D is unresolved. The CDR3 is made up of 13 amino acids. The ends were cut back, 7 bases at V and 4 bases at J, with 13 bases in the middle.

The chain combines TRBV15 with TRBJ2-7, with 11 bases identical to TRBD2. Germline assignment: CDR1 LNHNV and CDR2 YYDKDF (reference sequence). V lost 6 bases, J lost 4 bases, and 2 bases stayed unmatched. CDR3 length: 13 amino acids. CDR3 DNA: TGTGCCACCAGTAGACTAGCGGGATACGAGCAGTACTTC. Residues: CATSRLAGYEQYF. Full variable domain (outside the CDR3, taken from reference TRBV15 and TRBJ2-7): DAMVIQNPRYQVTQFGKPVTLSCSQTLNHNVMYWYQQKSSQAPKLLFHYYDKDFNNEADTPDNFQSRRPNTSFCFLDIRSPGLGDTAMYLCATSRLAGYEQYFGPGTRLTVT.

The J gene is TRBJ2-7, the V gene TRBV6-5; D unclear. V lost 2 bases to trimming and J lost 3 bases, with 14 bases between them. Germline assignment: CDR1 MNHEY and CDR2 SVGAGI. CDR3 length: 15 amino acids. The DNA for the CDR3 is TGTGCCAGCAGTTACGGTTCTAGTGGCGTCTACGAGCAGTACTTC. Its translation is CASSYGSSGVYEQYF.

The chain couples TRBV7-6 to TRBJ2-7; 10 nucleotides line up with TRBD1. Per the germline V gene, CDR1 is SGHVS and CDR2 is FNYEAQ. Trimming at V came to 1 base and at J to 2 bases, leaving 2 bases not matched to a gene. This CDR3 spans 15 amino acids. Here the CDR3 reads CASSLGGQGTYEQYF. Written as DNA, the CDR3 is TGTGCCAGCAGCTTAGGGGGACAGGGGACCTACGAGCAGTACTTC.

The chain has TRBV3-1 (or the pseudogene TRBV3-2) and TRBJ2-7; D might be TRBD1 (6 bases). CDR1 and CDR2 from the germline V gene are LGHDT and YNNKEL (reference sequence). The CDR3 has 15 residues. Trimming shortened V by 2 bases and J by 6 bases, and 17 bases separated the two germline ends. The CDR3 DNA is TGTGCCAGCAGCCAATCCCCGGCCCTGGGGGCCGAGCAGTACTTC. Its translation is CASSQSPALGAEQYF.

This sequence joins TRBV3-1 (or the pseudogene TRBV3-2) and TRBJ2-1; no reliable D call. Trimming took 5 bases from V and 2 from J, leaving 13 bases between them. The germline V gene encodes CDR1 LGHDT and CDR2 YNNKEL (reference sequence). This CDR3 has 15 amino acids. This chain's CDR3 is CASSKTDGAYNEQFF. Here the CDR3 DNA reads TGTGCCAGCAGCAAGACGGACGGAGCCTACAATGAGCAGTTCTTC.

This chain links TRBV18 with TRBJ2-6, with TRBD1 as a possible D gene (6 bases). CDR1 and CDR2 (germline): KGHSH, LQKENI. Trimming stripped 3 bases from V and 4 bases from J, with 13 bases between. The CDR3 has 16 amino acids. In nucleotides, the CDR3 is TGTGCCAGCTCACCGTCCACAGGGTTCGGGGCCAACGTCCTGACTTTC. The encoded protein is CASSPSTGFGANVLTF.

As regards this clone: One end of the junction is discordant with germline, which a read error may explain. The CDR3 DNA follows: TGTGCCAGCAGCTTGGAAGCATTTGCGAGGGTCTTC. Protein: CASSLEAFARVF. V is TRBV5-4 and J is TRBJ2-1, with a weak D call TRBD2 (5 bases). CDR3 length: 12 residues. Germline V gives CDR1 SGHNT, CDR2 YYREEE (reference sequence).

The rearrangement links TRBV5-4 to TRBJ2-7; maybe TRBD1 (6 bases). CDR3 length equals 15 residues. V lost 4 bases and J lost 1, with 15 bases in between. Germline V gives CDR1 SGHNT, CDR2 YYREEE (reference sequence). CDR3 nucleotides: TGTGCCAGCAGCGAGGACAGAACACTTTCCTACGAGCAGTACTTC. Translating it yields CASSEDRTLSYEQYF.

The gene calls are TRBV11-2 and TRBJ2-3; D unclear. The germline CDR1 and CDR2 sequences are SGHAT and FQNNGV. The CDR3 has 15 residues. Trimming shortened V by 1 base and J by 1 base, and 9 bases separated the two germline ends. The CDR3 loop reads CASSLVYGGTDTQYF. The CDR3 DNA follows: TGTGCCAGCAGCTTAGTTTATGGAGGCACAGATACGCAGTATTTT.

DNA of the CDR3: TGTGCCAGCAGCCCCACTACGGGCGGGAGGGCCCAATACAATGAGCAGTTCTTC. This translates into CASSPTTGGRAQYNEQFF. This chain links TRBV7-9 with TRBJ2-1; TRBD2 agrees at 9 bases. Trimming at V came to 5 bases and at J to 4 bases, leaving 15 bases not matched to a gene. The CDR3 runs to 18 residues. Germline assignment: CDR1 SEHNR and CDR2 FQNEAQ (reference sequence).

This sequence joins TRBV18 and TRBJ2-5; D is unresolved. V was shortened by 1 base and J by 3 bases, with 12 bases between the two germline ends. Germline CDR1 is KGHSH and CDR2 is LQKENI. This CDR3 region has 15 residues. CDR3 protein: CASSPLLGPKETQYF. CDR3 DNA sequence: TGTGCCAGCTCACCACTTCTAGGACCGAAAGAGACCCAGTACTTC.

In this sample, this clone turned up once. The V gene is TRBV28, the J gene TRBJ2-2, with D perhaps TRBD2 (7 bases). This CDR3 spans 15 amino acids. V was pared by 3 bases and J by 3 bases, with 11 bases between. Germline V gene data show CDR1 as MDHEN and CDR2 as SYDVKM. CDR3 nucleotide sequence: TGTGCCAGCAGTTTGGGGGGGGCGTACACCGGGGAGCTGTTTTTT. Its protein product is CASSLGGAYTGELFF. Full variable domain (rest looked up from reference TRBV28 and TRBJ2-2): DVKVTQSSRYLVKRTGEKVFLECVQDMDHENMFWYRQDPGLGLRLIYFSYDVKMKEKGDIPEGYSVSREKKERFSLILESASTNQTSMYLCASSLGGAYTGELFFGEGSRLTVL.

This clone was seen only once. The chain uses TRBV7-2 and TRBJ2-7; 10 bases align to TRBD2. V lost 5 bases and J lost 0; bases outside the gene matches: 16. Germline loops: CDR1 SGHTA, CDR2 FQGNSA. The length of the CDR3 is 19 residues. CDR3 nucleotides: TGTGCCAGCAGCCCTAGGTGGCTAGCGGGAGCAGGATCCTCCTACGAGCAGTACTTC. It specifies CASSPRWLAGAGSSYEQYF.

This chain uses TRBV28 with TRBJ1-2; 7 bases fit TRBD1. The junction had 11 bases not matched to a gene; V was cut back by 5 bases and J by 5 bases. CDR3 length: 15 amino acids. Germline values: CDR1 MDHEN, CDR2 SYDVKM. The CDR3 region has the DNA TGTGCCAGCAGTCCATCGACAGGGATGGGATATGGCTACACCTTC. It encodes CASSPSTGMGYGYTF.

CDR3 DNA: TGTGCTACTAGTGCCTACAATGAGCAGTTCTTC. Protein: CATSAYNEQFF. V gene TRBV12-5 combines with J gene TRBJ2-1, with D uncertain. Deletions cut 10 bases from V and 2 bases from J, with 6 bases between. Germline CDR1 and CDR2: LGHNT and FRNRAP. The length of the CDR3 is 11 residues.

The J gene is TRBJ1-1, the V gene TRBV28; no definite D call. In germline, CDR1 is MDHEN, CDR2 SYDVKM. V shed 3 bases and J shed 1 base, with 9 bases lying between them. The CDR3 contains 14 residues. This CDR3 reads CASSLPHQNTEAFF. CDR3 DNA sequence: TGTGCCAGCAGTTTGCCGCACCAGAACACTGAAGCTTTCTTT.

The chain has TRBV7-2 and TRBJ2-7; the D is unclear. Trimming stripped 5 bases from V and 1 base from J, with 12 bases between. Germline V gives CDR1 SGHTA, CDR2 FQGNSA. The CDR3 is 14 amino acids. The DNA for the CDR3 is TGTGCCAGCAGCAATCCAGGCGATTCCTACGAGCAGTACTTC. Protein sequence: CASSNPGDSYEQYF. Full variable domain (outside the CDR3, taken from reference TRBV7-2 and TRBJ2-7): GAGVSQSPSNKVTEKGKDVELRCDPISGHTALYWYRQSLGQGLEFLIYFQGNSAPDKSGLPSDRFSAERTGGSVSTLTIQRTQQEDSAVYLCASSNPGDSYEQYFGPGTRLTVT.

The CDR3 sequence: CASSQLGLAGQETQYF. CDR3 coding DNA: TGTGCCAGCAGCCAACTTGGACTAGCGGGACAAGAGACCCAGTACTTC. The chain has TRBV14 and TRBJ2-5; 12 positions match TRBD2. The CDR3 consists of 16 residues. Trimming at V came to 2 bases and at J to 2 bases, leaving 3 bases not matched to a gene. Germline V lookup: CDR1 SGHDN, CDR2 FVKESK.

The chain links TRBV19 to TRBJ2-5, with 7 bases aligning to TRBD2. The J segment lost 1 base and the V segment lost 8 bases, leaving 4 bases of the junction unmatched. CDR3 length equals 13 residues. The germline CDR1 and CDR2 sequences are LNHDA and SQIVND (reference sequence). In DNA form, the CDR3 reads TGTGCCAGTGGGCTAGCGGCCCAAGAGACCCAGTACTTC. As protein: CASGLAAQETQYF.

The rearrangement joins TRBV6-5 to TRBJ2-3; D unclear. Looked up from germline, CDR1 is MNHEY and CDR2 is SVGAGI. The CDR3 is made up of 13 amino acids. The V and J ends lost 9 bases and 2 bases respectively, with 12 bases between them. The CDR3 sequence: CASSLYNTDTQYF. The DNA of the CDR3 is TGTGCCAGTAGCTTATATAACACAGATACGCAGTATTTT.

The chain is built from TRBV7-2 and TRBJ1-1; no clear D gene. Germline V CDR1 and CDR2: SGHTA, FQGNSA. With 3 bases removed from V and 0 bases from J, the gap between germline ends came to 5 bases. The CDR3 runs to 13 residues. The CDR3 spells CASSFTLNTEAFF. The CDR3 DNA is TGTGCCAGCAGCTTCACACTGAACACTGAAGCTTTCTTT.

CDR3 sequence (DNA): TGCGCCAGCAGCCGTGACAGGTCTTCACTGTTTTTT. This gives the protein CASSRDRSSLFF. The rearrangement links TRBV4-3 to TRBJ1-4, with a weak D call TRBD1 (6 bases). The CDR3 runs 12 residues. Trimming stripped 4 bases from V and 13 bases from J, with 13 bases between. Germline V gene lookup returns CDR1 LGHNA and CDR2 YSLEER.

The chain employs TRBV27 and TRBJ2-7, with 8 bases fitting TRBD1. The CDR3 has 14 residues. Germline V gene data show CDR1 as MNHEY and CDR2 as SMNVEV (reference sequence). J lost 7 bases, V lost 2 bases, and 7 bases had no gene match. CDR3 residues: CASSLRGRGREQYF. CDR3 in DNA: TGTGCCAGCAGTTTAAGGGGCAGGGGGCGGGAGCAGTACTTC.

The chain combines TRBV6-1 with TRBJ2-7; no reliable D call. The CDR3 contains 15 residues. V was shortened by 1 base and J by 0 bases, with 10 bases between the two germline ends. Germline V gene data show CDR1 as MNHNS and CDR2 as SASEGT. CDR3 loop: CASSEVGDTSYEQYF. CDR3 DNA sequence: TGTGCCAGCAGTGAAGTAGGCGACACCTCCTACGAGCAGTACTTC.